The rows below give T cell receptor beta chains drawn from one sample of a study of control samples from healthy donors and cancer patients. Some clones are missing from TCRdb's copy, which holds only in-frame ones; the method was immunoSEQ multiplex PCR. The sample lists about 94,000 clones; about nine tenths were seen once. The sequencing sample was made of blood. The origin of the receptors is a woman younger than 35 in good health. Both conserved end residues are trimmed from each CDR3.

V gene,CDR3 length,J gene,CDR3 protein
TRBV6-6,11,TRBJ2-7,ASSEPGQYEQY
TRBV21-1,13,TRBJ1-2,ASSKGDRGEFGYT
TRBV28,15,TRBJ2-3,ASSSQGAGGSTDTQY
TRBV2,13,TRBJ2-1,ASSELGQGFDEQF
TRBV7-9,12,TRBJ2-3,ASKRLSHTDTQY
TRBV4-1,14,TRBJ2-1,ASSQVGTEIYNEQF
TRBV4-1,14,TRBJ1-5,ASSQVLTRGDQPQH
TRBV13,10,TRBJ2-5,ASSLMRETQY
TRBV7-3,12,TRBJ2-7,ASSPLTGQRQQY
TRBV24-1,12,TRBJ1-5,ATSEGGSNQPQH
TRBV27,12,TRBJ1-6,ASSVNRGNSPLH
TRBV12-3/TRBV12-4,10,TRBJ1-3,ASSFSVNTIY
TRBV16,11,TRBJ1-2,ASSQGGGDGYT
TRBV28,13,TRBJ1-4,AANSRTGGNEKLF
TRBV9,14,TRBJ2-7,ASSARDRVPSYEQY
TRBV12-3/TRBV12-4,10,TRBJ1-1,ASSFGGSEAF
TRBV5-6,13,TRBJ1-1,ASSEPGTVNTEAF